This T cell receptor beta chain derives from a study of blood T cell repertoires in COVID-19. The CDR3 contains 15 residues. The V end lost 3 bases, the J end lost 3 bases, and 12 bases lay between the germline ends. Germline values: CDR1 SNHLY, CDR2 FYNNEI. Profiled with immunoSEQ multiplex PCR; TCRdb holds only in-frame clones, not every one. The sample consists of about 190,000 clones, almost 85% of them appearing once. This clone was seen a single time. Sequenced input: peripheral blood. The V and J genes are TRBV2 and TRBJ1-3; a possible D gene is TRBD1 (5 bases). This receptor was identified in a woman between 65 and 79 years old with active or convalescent COVID-19. The DNA of the CDR3 is TGTGCCAGCAGTGACGGGGGGAGTGGTGGAAACACCATATATTTT. Protein: CASSDGGSGGNTIYF.